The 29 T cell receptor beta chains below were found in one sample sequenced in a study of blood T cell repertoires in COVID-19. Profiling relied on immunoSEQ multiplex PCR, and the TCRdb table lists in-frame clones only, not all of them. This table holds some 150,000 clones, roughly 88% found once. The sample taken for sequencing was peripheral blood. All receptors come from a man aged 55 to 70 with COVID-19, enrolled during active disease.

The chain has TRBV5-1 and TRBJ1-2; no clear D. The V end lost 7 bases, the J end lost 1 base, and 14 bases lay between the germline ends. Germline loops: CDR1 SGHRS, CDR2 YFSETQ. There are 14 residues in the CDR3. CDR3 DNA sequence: TGCGCCAGCGGGCACGGGGAGCGTAACTATGGCTACACCTTC. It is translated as CASGHGERNYGYTF.

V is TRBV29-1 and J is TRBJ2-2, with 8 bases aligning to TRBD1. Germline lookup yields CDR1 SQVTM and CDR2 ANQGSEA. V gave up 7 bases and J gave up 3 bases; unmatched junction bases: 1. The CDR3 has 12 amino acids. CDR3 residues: CSGQGYTGELFF. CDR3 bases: TGCAGCGGACAGGGGTACACCGGGGAGCTGTTTTTT.

CDR3 sequence: CASSQTFLAGSTDTQYF. CDR3 DNA: TGCGCCAGCAGCCAAACGTTCTTAGCGGGCAGCACAGATACGCAGTATTTT. J is TRBJ2-3 and V is TRBV4-3; 7 nucleotides agree with TRBD2. The CDR3 sequence is 17 residues long. Unmatched junction bases numbered 8, after V lost 2 bases and J lost 0 bases. Germline V lookup: CDR1 LGHNA, CDR2 YSLEER.

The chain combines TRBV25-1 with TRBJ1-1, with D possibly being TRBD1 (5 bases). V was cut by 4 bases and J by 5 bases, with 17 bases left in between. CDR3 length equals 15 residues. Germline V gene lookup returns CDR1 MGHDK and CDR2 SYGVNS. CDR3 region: CASSARGSQGTEAFF. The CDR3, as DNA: TGTGCCAGCAGTGCTAGGGGATCGCAGGGAACTGAAGCTTTCTTT.

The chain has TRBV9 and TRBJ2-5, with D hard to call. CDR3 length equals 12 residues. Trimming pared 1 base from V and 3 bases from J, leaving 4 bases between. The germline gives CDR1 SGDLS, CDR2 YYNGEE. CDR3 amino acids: CASSVREETQYF. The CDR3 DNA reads TGTGCCAGCAGCGTACGGGAAGAGACCCAGTACTTC. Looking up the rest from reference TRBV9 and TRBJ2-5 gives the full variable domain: DSGVTQTPKHLITATGQRVTLRCSPRSGDLSVYWYQQSLDQGLQFLIQYYNGEERAKGNILERFSAQQFPDLHSELNLSSLELGDSALYFCASSVREETQYFGPGTRLLVL.

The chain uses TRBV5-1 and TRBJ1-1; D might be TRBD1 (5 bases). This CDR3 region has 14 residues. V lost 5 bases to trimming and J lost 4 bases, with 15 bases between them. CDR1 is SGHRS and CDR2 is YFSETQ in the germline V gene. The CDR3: CASSPAGGSTEAFF. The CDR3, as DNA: TGCGCCAGCAGTCCGGCCGGGGGATCCACTGAAGCTTTCTTT.

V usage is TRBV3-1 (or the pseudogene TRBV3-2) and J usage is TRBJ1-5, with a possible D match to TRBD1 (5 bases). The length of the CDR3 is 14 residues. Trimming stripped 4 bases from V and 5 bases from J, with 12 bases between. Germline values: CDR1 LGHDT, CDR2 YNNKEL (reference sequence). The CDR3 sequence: CASSLSGSYQPQHF. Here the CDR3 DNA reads TGTGCCAGCAGCCTCTCAGGGTCATATCAGCCCCAGCATTTT.

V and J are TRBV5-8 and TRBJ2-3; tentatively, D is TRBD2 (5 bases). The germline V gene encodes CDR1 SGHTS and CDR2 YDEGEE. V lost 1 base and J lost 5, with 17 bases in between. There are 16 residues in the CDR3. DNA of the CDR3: TGTGCCAGCAGCTTGTTGAGCGGTCTAGGAGAAGATACGCAGTATTTT. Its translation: CASSLLSGLGEDTQYF.

CDR3 amino acids: CASSPSQSGEAFF. CDR3 in DNA: TGTGCCAGCTCACCAAGTCAGTCGGGTGAAGCTTTCTTT. The chain employs TRBV18 and TRBJ1-1; no definite D call. Trimming cost V 2 bases and J 7 bases, with 11 bases left between them. The CDR3 has 13 amino acids. Germline V lookup: CDR1 KGHSH, CDR2 LQKENI.

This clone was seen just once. CDR3 region: CASAPGGGDTQYF. The CDR3 nucleotides read TGTGCTAGTGCCCCTGGAGGTGGGGATACGCAGTATTTT. The chain carries TRBV12-5 and TRBJ2-3; D perhaps matches TRBD2 (5 bases). V lost 7 bases and J 6 bases, leaving 14 bases between the germline ends. The germline CDR1 and CDR2 sequences are LGHNT and FRNRAP. The CDR3 extends over 13 amino acids.

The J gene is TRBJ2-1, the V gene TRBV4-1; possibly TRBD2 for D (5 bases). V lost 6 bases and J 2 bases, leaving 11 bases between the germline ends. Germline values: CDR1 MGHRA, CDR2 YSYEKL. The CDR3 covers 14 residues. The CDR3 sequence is CASRRADPYNEQFF. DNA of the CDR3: TGCGCCAGCAGAAGAGCGGACCCCTACAATGAGCAGTTCTTC.

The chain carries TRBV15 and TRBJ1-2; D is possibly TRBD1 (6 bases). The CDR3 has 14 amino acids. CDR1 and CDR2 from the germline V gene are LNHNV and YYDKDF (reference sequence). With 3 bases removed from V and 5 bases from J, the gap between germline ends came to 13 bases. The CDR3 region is CATSSERGPYGYTF. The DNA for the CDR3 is TGTGCCACCAGCAGCGAGCGGGGGCCTTATGGCTACACCTTC.

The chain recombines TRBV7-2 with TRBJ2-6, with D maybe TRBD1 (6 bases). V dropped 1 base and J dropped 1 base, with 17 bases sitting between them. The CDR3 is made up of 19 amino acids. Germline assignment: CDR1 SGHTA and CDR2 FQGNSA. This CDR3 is CASSLVVLMTGSGANVLTF. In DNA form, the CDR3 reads TGTGCCAGCAGCTTAGTTGTACTCATGACAGGATCTGGGGCCAACGTCCTGACTTTC.

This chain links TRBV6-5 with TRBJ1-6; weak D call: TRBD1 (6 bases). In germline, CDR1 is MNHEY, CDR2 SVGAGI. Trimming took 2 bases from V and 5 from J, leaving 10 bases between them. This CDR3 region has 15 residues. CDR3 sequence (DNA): TGTGCCAGCAGTTACCAGGACAGAAATAATTCACCCCTCCACTTT. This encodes CASSYQDRNNSPLHF.

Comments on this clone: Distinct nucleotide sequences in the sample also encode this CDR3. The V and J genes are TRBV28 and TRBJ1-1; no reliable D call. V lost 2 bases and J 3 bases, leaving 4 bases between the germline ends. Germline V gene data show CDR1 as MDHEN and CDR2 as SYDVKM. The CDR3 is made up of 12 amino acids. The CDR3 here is CASSLRYTEAFF. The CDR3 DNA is TGTGCCAGCAGTTTACGGTACACTGAAGCTTTCTTT.

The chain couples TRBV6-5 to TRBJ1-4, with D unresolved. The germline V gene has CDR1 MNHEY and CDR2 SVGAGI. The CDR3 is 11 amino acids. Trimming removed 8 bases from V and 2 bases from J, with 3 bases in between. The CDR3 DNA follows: TGTGCCAGCCATACTAATGAAAAACTGTTTTTT. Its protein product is CASHTNEKLFF.

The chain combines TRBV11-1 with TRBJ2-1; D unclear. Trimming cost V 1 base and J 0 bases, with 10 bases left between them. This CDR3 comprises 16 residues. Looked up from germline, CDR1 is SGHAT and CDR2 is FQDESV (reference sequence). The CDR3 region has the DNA TGTGCCAGCAGCTTAGAACGGCGGAGCTCCTACAATGAGCAGTTCTTC. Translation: CASSLERRSSYNEQFF.

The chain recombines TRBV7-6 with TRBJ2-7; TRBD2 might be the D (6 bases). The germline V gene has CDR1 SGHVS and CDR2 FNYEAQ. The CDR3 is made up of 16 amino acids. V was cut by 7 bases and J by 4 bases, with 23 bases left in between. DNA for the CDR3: TGTGCCAGCACTCCCACCCCCACTAGCTTTTCTTACGAGCAGTACTTC. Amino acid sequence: CASTPTPTSFSYEQYF.

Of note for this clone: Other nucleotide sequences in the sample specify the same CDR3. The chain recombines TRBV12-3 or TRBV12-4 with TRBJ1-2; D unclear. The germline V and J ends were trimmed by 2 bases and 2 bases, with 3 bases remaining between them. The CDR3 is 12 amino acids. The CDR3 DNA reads TGTGCCAGCAGTTTACAAAACTATGGCTACACCTTC. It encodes CASSLQNYGYTF.

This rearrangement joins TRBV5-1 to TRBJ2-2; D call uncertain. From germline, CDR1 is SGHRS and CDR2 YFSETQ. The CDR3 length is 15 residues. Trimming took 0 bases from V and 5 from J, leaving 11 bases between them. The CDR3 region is CASSLVLRSTGELFF. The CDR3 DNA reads TGCGCCAGCAGCTTGGTGCTACGGTCAACCGGGGAGCTGTTTTTT. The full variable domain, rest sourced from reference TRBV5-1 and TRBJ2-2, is KAGVTQTPRYLIKTRGQQVTLSCSPISGHRSVSWYQQTPGQGLQFLFEYFSETQRNKGNFPGRFSGRQFSNSRSEMNVSTLELGDSALYLCASSLVLRSTGELFFGEGSRLTVL.

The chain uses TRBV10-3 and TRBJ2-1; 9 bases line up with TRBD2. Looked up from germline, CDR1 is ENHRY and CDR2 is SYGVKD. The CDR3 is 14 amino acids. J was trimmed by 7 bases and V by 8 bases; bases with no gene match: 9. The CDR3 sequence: CAIRPPTSGNEQFF. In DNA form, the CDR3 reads TGTGCCATCCGACCCCCAACTAGCGGGAATGAGCAGTTCTTC.

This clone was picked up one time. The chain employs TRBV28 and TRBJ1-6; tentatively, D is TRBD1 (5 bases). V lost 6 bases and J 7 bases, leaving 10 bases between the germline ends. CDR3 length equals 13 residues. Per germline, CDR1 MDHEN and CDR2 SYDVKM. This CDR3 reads CASRGGRNSPLHF. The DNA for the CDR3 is TGTGCCAGCAGGGGGGGGAGGAATTCACCCCTCCACTTT.

CDR3 nucleotide sequence: TGCGCCAGCAGCCAAGTCGTAATGGGGGCTGGTCGCTACACCTTC. This translates into CASSQVVMGAGRYTF. The chain is built from TRBV4-3 and TRBJ1-2; perhaps TRBD1 as D (6 bases). V lost 1 base to trimming and J lost 9 bases, with 18 bases between them. Germline-derived CDR1 and CDR2 are LGHNA and YSLEER. This CDR3 comprises 15 residues.

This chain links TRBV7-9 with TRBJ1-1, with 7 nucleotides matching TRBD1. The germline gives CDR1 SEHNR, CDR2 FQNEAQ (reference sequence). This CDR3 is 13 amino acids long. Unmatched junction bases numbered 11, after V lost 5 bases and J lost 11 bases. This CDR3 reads CASSARQGPGAFF. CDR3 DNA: TGTGCCAGCAGCGCCCGACAGGGACCGGGTGCTTTCTTT.

CDR3 nucleotides: TGTGCCTGGAGCGCGGGACTAGCGGGAGGGCGAGCGGGGGAGCAGTACTTC. It codes for CAWSAGLAGGRAGEQYF. The chain employs TRBV30 and TRBJ2-7; 16 bases are a match to TRBD2. The CDR3 is made up of 17 amino acids. The ends lost 3 bases at V and 7 bases at J; junction bases unmatched: 12. Germline V gene sequence: CDR1 GTSNPN, CDR2 SVGIG (reference sequence).

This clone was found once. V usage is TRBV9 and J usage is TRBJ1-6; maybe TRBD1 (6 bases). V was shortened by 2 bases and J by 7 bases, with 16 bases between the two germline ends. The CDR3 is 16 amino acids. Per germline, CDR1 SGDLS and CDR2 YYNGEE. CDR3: CASSVRGDTLNSPLHF. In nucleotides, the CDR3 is TGTGCCAGCAGCGTCCGGGGGGACACGTTGAATTCACCCCTCCACTTT.

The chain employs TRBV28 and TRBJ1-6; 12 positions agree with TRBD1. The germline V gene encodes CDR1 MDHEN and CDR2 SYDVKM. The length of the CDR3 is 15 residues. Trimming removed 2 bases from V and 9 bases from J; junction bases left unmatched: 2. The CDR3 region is CASSLGTGGGSPLHF. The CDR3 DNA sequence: TGTGCCAGCAGTTTAGGGACAGGGGGCGGTTCACCCCTCCACTTT.

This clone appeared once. CDR3 residues: CASSLAGATGGTGNTIYF. The DNA of the CDR3 is TGTGCCAGCAGCTTAGCCGGTGCGACAGGGGGCACTGGAAACACCATATATTTT. The chain employs TRBV7-9 and TRBJ1-3; 10 positions agree with TRBD1. Germline CDR1 SEHNR, CDR2 FQNEAQ (reference sequence). Trimming took 0 bases from V and 2 from J; bases not matched to a gene: 7. The CDR3 loop spans 18 amino acids.

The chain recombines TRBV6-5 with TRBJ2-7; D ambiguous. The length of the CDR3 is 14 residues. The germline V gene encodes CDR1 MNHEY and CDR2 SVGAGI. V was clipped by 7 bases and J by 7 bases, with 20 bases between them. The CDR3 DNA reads TGTGCCAGCACCAGAGGTGTCCTCTCGGAAGAGCAGTACTTC. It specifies CASTRGVLSEEQYF.